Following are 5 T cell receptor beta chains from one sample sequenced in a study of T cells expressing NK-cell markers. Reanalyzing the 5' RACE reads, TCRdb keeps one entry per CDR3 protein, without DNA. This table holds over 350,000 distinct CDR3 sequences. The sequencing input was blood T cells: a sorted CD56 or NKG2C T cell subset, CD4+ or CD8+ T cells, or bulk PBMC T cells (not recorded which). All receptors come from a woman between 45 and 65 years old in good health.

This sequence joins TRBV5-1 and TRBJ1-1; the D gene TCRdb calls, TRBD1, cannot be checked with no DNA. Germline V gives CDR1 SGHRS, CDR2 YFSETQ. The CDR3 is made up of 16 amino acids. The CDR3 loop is CASSLGASGMNTEAFF.

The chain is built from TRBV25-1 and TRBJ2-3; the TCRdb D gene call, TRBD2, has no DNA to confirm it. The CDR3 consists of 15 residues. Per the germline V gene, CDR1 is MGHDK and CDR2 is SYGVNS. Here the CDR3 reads CASSDRAGARVTQYF.

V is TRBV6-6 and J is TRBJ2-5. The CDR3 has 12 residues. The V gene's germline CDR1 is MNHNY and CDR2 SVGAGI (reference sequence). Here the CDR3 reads CASTFGEETQYF.

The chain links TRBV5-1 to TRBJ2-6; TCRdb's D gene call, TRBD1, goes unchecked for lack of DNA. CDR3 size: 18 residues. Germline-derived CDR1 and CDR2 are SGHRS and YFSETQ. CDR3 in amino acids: CASSLHAQSTGAANVLTF. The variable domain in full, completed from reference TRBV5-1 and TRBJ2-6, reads KAGVTQTPRYLIKTRGQQVTLSCSPISGHRSVSWYQQTPGQGLQFLFEYFSETQRNKGNFPGRFSGRQFSNSRSEMNVSTLELGDSALYLCASSLHAQSTGAANVLTFGAGSRLTVL.

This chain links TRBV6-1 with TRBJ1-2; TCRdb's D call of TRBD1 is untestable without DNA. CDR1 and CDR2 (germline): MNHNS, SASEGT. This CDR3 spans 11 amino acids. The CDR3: CASNKKDRYTF.